Reported below is one T cell receptor beta chain. The data belong to a study of blood T cell repertoires in COVID-19. In the study overall: Both acute and convalescent COVID-19 samples were obtained from the United States, Italy and Spain.

Profiled with immunoSEQ multiplex PCR; TCRdb holds only in-frame clones, not every one. The sample yields around 110,000 clones, about nine tenths seen once. The ends were cut back, 5 bases at V and 7 bases at J, with 18 bases in the middle. This CDR3 region has 14 residues. Germline CDR1 is SEHNR and CDR2 is FQNEAQ (reference sequence). The gene calls are TRBV7-9 and TRBJ2-7, with a weak D call TRBD2 (5 bases). The sequencing sample was made of peripheral blood. The TCR comes from a man between 40 and 49 years old with acute or convalescent COVID-19. CDR3 DNA sequence: TGTGCCAGCAGCCCCGCCGGGGAACCACTGGAGCAGTACTTC. It is translated as CASSPAGEPLEQYF.